This passage covers 6 T cell receptor beta chains from one sample sequenced in a study of beta chain features in type 1 diabetes. Expressed TCRB transcripts got sequenced, as all isolated RNA was reverse transcribed. Generated by immunoSEQ multiplex PCR, the TCRdb table keeps only in-frame clones and is missing some. The sample has about 620,000 clones; around 16% are singletons. Sequences were obtained from naive CD4+ T cells from blood. All receptors derive from a man younger than 35 in good health.

This clone was detected a few times. The chain recombines TRBV5-1 with TRBJ2-5; TRBD2 aligns across 12 bases. V shed 4 bases, J shed 7 bases, and the junction held 5 bases outside the gene matches. Germline V gene lookup returns CDR1 SGHRS and CDR2 YFSETQ. The CDR3 is made up of 14 amino acids. CDR3 loop: CASSRLAGAGTQYF. For the CDR3, the DNA is TGCGCCAGCAGCAGACTAGCGGGAGCCGGGACCCAGTACTTC.

V gene TRBV9 combines with J gene TRBJ2-1, with 7 bases that match TRBD1. The junction had 7 bases not matched to a gene; V was cut back by 2 bases and J by 2 bases. This CDR3 contains 16 residues. Per the germline V gene, CDR1 is SGDLS and CDR2 is YYNGEE. CDR3 loop: CASSVSTGEPYNEQFF. CDR3 DNA sequence: TGTGCCAGCAGCGTTTCCACAGGGGAGCCCTACAATGAGCAGTTCTTC. Filled out from reference TRBV9 and TRBJ2-1, the complete variable domain reads DSGVTQTPKHLITATGQRVTLRCSPRSGDLSVYWYQQSLDQGLQFLIQYYNGEERAKGNILERFSAQQFPDLHSELNLSSLELGDSALYFCASSVSTGEPYNEQFFGPGTRLTVL.

The chain combines TRBV5-1 with TRBJ1-2; the match to TRBD1 covers 9 bases. CDR1 is SGHRS, CDR2 YFSETQ, per germline. This CDR3 is built from 14 residues. J lost 8 bases, V lost 1 base, and 6 bases had no gene match. The CDR3 DNA follows: TGCGCCAGCAGCTTGTCGGACAGGGGCCAAGGCTACACCTTC. This encodes CASSLSDRGQGYTF.

The chain couples TRBV7-3 to TRBJ2-3, with 7 bases aligning to TRBD2. Germline assignment: CDR1 SGHTA and CDR2 FQGTGA. The CDR3 extends over 14 amino acids. V shed 5 bases, J shed 3 bases, and the junction held 5 bases outside the gene matches. CDR3 nucleotide sequence: TGTGCCAGCAGCCCAGGACTAGAAACAGATACGCAGTATTTT. Translating gives CASSPGLETDTQYF.

A few counts support this clone. The chain is built from TRBV7-2 and TRBJ2-1; 9 bases are a match to TRBD2. V lost 3 bases and J lost 7; bases outside the gene matches: 7. Germline V gene data show CDR1 as SGHTA and CDR2 as FQGNSA. The CDR3 has 15 amino acids. The CDR3 here is CASSLDQREVNEQFF. CDR3 bases: TGTGCCAGCAGCTTGGACCAGCGGGAGGTGAATGAGCAGTTCTTC.

The rearrangement joins TRBV6-5 to TRBJ1-2, with D unclear. The CDR3 sequence is 13 residues long. Germline V gene sequence: CDR1 MNHEY, CDR2 SVGAGI. V lost 0 bases and J lost 6, with 8 bases in between. The CDR3 bases are TGTGCCAGCAGTTACTCAGGGATGGATGGCTACACCTTC. Amino acids: CASSYSGMDGYTF.